This TCR beta chain originates from a study of spatial heterogeneity in lung cancer (dated by TCRdb to about 2019). About the investigation overall: Beta-chain transcripts were consistently detected in greater numbers than alpha-chain transcripts, which likely reflected higher beta-chain transcript abundance. The study linked features of the TCR repertoire to counts of nonsynonymous mutations, which were determined by whole-exome sequencing of tumor tissue. In the raw uncorrected reads, each unique combination of TCR and UMI appeared more than ten times on average. Both alpha and beta chains were TCR-sequenced in 210 or so tumor regions, 64 matched nontumor lung samples and 56 PBMC samples obtained at surgery. In tumor regions, TCR transcript counts showed a strong correlation with a T cell transcriptional module score derived from matched bulk RNA-seq. In non-small cell lung cancer, the study quantitatively compared TCR alpha and beta repertoires across several tumor regions, matched nontumor lung, and blood. Summary of the overall study and its limitations: Additional single-cell paired TCR alpha and beta sequencing was considered necessary to confirm, at a functional level, the hypothesis that regional TCRs recognize regional mutations. TCR-seq was estimated to cover only about 7.6% of tumor T cells for alpha chains and 13% for beta chains. The tumor nonsynonymous mutation count correlated with the number of expanded intratumoral alpha and beta TCRs. The count of ubiquitous expanded TCRs correlated with the count of ubiquitous nonsynonymous mutations, and the count of regional expanded TCRs correlated with the count of regional nonsynonymous mutations.

Receptors were amplified or captured by 5' RACE. Sequencing took place on a NextSeq 500. To allow correction of PCR and sequencing errors, the TCR library protocol tagged every TCR cDNA molecule with a unique molecular identifier. In the source study's methods: TCR identification, UMI-based error correction and CDR3 extraction were all carried out with Decombinator tools. TCRs above a frequency of 2 per 1,000, corresponding to the top 1% of the tumor frequency distribution, were defined as expanded. Expanded tumor TCRs statistically deemed absent (corrected P<0.05) from at least one tumor region were classed as regional, and all other expanded tumor TCRs were classed as ubiquitous. Renyi diversity was computed with the R vegan package after each repertoire had been subsampled 100 times to 5,000 TCRs. CDR3 similarity networks were constructed using string-kernel similarity of amino acid triplets, with links drawn between CDR3s whose pairwise similarity was above 0.82. Clones were called with MiXCR by TCRdb after fastp trimmed the public reads at Q25, and only in-frame beta chains were retained. Rows are combined by CDR3 protein, so each entry shows the most common genes and DNA. TCRdb assigned the V and J calls; the authors' analysis was not used. For this sample the table gives approximately 94,000 distinct CDR3 sequences, of which 4% to 4.5% were detected only once. Clones ranked in the top ten supply about 20% of the sample.

A remark on this clonotype: Its antigen remains undetermined. No much larger clone is present one base from it, and per-base qualities are unavailable.

Trimming removed 2 bases from V and 6 bases from J; the gene matches leave 7 bases unexplained. From the cysteine up to the phenylalanine, the CDR3 has a length of 14 residues. Here the CDR3 DNA is all that survives: 42 bases in frame from base 1. CDR1 and CDR2, per the germline V gene (reference sequence), are GTSNPN and SVGIG. The meaning of the sample's time point label: sample taken at primary tumor resection. Donors were around 69 patients with early-stage, untreated non-small cell lung cancer from the lung TRACERx cohort. For TCR sequencing, whole RNA was extracted from tumor and nontumor lung tissue, or from cryopreserved PBMC samples, and no cell sorting was done. A patient was chosen for TCR sequencing only when enough RNA was available from at least two tumor regions. Before being selected, tumor and adjacent nontumor lung specimens were reviewed by a lung pathologist.

Sequenced material: lung tumor tissue, taken at surgery. The TCR sequence derives from a male donor with early-stage non-small cell lung cancer. The chain was built from TRBV30 and TRBJ2-1, with TRBD2 identical over 7 junction bases. The CDR3 corresponds to CAWSSGLGFNEQFF. The sequenced DNA is TGTGCCTGGAGTTCAGGACTAGGATTCAATGAGCAGTTCTTC.